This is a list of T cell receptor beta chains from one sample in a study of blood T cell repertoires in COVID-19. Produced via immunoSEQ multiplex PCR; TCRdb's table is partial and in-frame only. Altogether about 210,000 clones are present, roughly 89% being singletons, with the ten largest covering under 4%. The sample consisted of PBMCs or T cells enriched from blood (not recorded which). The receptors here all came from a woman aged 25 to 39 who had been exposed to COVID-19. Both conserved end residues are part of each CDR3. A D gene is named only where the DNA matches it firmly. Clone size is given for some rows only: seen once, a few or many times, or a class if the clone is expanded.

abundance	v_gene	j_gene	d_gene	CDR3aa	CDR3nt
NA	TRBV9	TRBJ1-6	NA	CASSVEGLPSSSYNSPLHF	TGTGCCAGCAGCGTAGAGGGACTACCTTCGAGCTCCTATAATTCACCCCTCCACTTT
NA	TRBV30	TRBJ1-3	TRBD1	CAWSGRGPDTIYF	TGTGCCTGGAGTGGTAGGGGGCCGGACACCATATATTTT
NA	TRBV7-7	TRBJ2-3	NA	CASSLGGGPGDTQYF	TGTGCCAGCAGCTTAGGCGGGGGCCCGGGGGATACGCAGTATTTT
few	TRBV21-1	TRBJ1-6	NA	CASSKLPYQGPPFTGSYNSPLHF	TGTGCCAGCAGCAAACTCCCGTACCAGGGGCCGCCTTTCACTGGCTCCTATAATTCACCCCTCCACTTT
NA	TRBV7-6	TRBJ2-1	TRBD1	CASSQGVGGSYNEQFF	TGTGCCAGCAGCCAGGGGGTAGGCGGCTCCTACAATGAGCAGTTCTTC
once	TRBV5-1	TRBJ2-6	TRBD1	CASSAPRDRVKSGANVLTF	TGCGCCAGCAGCGCACCCCGGGACAGGGTCAAATCTGGGGCCAACGTCCTGACTTTC
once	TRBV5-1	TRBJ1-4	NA	CASSLALANEKLFF	TGCGCCAGCAGCCTAGCGCTAGCTAATGAAAAACTGTTTTTT
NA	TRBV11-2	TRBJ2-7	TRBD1	CASSLVWDRGSYEQYF	TGTGCCAGCAGCTTAGTTTGGGACAGGGGATCGTACGAGCAGTACTTC
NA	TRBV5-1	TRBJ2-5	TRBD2	CASRPGGLAGAQETQYF	TGCGCCAGCAGACCAGGGGGACTAGCGGGGGCACAAGAGACCCAGTACTTC
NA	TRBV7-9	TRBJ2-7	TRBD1	CASSYGQGVAGEQYF	TGTGCCAGCAGCTACGGACAGGGAGTGGCGGGAGAGCAGTACTTC
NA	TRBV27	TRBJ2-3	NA	CASSSLRDTTDTQYF	TGTGCCAGCAGTTCTCTTCGGGACACCACAGATACGCAGTATTTT
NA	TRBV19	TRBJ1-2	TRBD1	CASSLSDRGANYGYTF	TGTGCCAGTAGCCTATCTGACAGGGGAGCTAACTATGGCTACACCTTC
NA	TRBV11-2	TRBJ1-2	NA	CASSYDPTANYGYTF	TGTGCCAGCAGCTATGACCCGACAGCAAACTATGGCTACACCTTC
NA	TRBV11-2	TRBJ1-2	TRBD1	CASSSGQGTLSGYTF	TGTGCCAGCAGCTCCGGACAGGGAACCCTAAGTGGCTACACCTTC
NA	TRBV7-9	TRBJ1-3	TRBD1	CASSHLGQGIGNTIYF	TGTGCCAGCAGCCACTTAGGACAGGGTATCGGAAACACCATATATTTT
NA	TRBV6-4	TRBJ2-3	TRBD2	CASSLSGGAADTQYF	TGTGCCAGCAGCCTTAGCGGGGGGGCCGCAGATACGCAGTATTTT
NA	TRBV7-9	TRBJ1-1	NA	CASSRREVPGIANTEAFF	TGTGCCAGCAGCCGCCGGGAGGTCCCAGGTATTGCCAACACTGAAGCTTTCTTT
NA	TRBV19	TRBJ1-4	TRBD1	CASKDRGQGRTNEKLFF	TGTGCCAGTAAGGATCGGGGACAGGGGAGAACTAATGAAAAACTGTTTTTT
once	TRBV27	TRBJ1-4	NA	CASSLWFGGLKNEKLFF	TGTGCCAGCAGTTTATGGTTTGGAGGGTTGAAAAATGAAAAACTGTTTTTT
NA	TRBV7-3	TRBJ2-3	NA	CASSLSGGGGDTQYF	TGTGCCAGCAGCTTATCCGGGGGTGGCGGAGATACGCAGTATTTT
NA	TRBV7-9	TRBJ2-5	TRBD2	CASSPRGGEAQYF	TGTGCCAGCAGCCCTCGGGGGGGGGAGGCCCAGTACTTC
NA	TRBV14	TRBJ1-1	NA	CASSQDIGWSTEAFF	TGTGCCAGCAGCCAAGATATCGGGTGGAGCACTGAAGCTTTCTTT
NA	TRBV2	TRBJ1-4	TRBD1	CASTWGQAQEKLFF	TGTGCCAGCACCTGGGGACAGGCCCAAGAAAAACTGTTTTTT
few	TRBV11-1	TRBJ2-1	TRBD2	CASSLGGGTAGEQFF	TGTGCCAGCAGCTTAGGCGGGGGGACCGCGGGTGAGCAGTTCTTC
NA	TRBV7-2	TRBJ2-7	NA	CASTSIPGRGSYEQYF	TGTGCCAGCACCTCTATCCCAGGTAGGGGGTCCTACGAGCAGTACTTC
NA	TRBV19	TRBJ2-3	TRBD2	CASSMGLVADTQYF	TGTGCCAGTAGTATGGGACTAGTAGCAGATACGCAGTATTTT
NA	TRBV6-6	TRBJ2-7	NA	CATHRAESYEQYF	TGTGCCACACACAGGGCTGAGTCTTACGAGCAGTACTTC
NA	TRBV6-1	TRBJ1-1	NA	CASSEVQFNTEAFF	TGTGCCAGCAGTGAAGTCCAGTTTAACACTGAAGCTTTCTTT
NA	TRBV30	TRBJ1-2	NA	CAWSLNSLIDYGYTF	TGTGCCTGGAGTTTAAACAGTCTGATTGACTATGGCTACACCTTC
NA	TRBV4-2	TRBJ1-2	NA	CASSQQTDSSYGYTF	TGTGCCAGCAGCCAACAGACGGACAGCTCCTATGGCTACACCTTC
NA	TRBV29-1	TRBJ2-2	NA	CSVVGAGELFF	TGCAGCGTTGTCGGTGCCGGGGAGCTGTTTTTT
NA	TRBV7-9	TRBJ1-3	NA	CASSFGQGLRGNTIYF	TGTGCCAGCAGTTTTGGTCAGGGATTGCGTGGAAACACCATATATTTT
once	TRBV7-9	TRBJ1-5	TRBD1	CASSSTTGVNQPQHF	TGTGCCAGCAGCTCCACCACAGGGGTTAATCAGCCCCAGCATTTT
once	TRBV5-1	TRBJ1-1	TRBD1	CASSSGQGSTEAFF	TGCGCCAGCAGCTCGGGACAGGGAAGCACTGAAGCTTTCTTT
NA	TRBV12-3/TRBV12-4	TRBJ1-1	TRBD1	CASTRDRVTEAFF	TGTGCCAGCACCCGTGACAGGGTCACTGAAGCTTTCTTT
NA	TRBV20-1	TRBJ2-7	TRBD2	CSASSVRPGLQKYEQYF	TGCAGTGCTAGTTCGGTAAGACCGGGACTACAGAAATACGAGCAGTACTTC
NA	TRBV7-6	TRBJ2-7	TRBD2	CASTPGVSGGSYEQYF	TGTGCCAGCACCCCCGGGGTTAGCGGGGGTTCCTACGAGCAGTACTTC
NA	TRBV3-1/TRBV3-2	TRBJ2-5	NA	CASSHNRGRETQYF	TGTGCCAGCAGCCACAACCGGGGTCGGGAGACCCAGTACTTC
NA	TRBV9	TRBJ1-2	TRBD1	CASSVPDRIPQGGYGYTF	TGTGCCAGCAGCGTTCCGGACAGGATCCCACAGGGAGGCTATGGCTACACCTTC
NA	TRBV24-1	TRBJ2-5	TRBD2	CATSEAGEETQYF	TGTGCCACCAGTGAAGCGGGAGAAGAGACCCAGTACTTC
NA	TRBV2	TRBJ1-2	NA	CASSPGAYGYTF	TGTGCCAGCAGTCCAGGCGCCTATGGCTACACCTTC
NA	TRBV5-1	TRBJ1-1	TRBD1	CASRGRGMRTSSLQNTEAFF	TGCGCCAGCAGGGGCAGGGGGATGCGGACCTCTTCCCTTCAGAACACTGAAGCTTTCTTT
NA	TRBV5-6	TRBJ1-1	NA	CASSLVGNSRAFF	TGTGCCAGCAGCTTGGTCGGGAATTCGCGAGCTTTCTTT
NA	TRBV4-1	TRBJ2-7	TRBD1	CASSPLPGQGLYEQYF	TGCGCCAGCAGCCCATTGCCGGGACAGGGACTCTACGAGCAGTACTTC
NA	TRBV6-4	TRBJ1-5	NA	CASSSESYQPQHF	TGTGCCAGCAGCTCCGAGTCCTATCAGCCCCAGCATTTT
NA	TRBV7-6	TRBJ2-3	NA	CASSPKRGDTQYF	TGTGCCAGCAGCCCCAAACGAGGGGATACGCAGTATTTT